Here is one T cell receptor beta chain with its context. Its antigen is not known. Using immunoSEQ multiplex PCR, the repertoire was profiled, and TCRdb retains in-frame clones only, with some absent. The sample lists tens of thousands of clones, around 88% occurring once. The V and J ends lost 6 bases and 4 bases, in that order; junction bases with no gene match: 13. The CDR3 runs 16 residues. The germline V gene encodes CDR1 MDHEN and CDR2 SYDVKM. This sample is drawn from a study of T cell responses to AZD1222 COVID-19 vaccine. The study's findings and limits: Donors were mostly white British, more females; clonal diversity possibly underestimated. Nearly half of spike-specific TCRs reportedly target unmutated variant regions. Spike-specific TCR depth and breadth grew after two AZD1222 doses. Just a handful of AZD1222 recipients tested seropositive at baseline.

This chain joins TRBV28 and TRBJ2-7, with TRBD1 matching 9 bases. The input for sequencing was peripheral blood, taken 28 days after the second dose of the MenACWY control vaccine. The TCR sequence derives from an adult who received the MenACWY meningococcal vaccine as a control. The CDR3 spells CASRRVKRQGGYEQYF. The CDR3, as DNA: TGTGCCAGCAGACGGGTAAAAAGACAGGGGGGGTACGAGCAGTACTTC.